The entry below gives a single T cell receptor beta chain sequence along with its context. For the second PCR, which ran for about 7 to 11 cycles, a sample-barcoded 5' primer and a J-beta primer mix were used. TCRdb processed the 5' RACE reads anew with MiXCR; each CDR3 protein has one entry. The table shows 600,000 to 650,000 distinct CDR3 sequences, with approximately 50% occurring only once. The data originate from a study of blood T cells in healthy people across ages. CDR3 length: 13 amino acids. Trimming took 6 bases from V and 0 from J; bases not matched to a gene: 2. CDR1 WSHSY and CDR2 SAAADI come from the germline V gene.

The TCR sequence derives from a man in his sixties in good health. The chain combines TRBV10-2 with TRBJ2-7, with TRBD2 matching over 7 bases. The sample consisted of blood. As DNA, the CDR3 is TGCGCCAGCAGAGCGGGGTACTCCTACGAGCAGTACTTC. Translated, it gives CASRAGYSYEQYF.